Listed here are 26 T cell receptor beta chains from one sample, sequenced in a study of metastatic and nonmetastatic thyroid tumors. Patients were all untreated before their thyroid surgery. TCRdb re-clonotyped the PCR reads via MiXCR. The sample lists about 17,000 clones; 34% were seen once. The sample was tumor tissue. All receptors come from a female donor with papillary thyroid cancer or a benign thyroid nodule (not recorded which). Some clones in this sample may be carry-over from other donors' samples.

At least ten counts were recorded for this clone. V is TRBV7-9 and J is TRBJ2-2; D unresolved. The CDR3 sequence is 13 residues long. V was cut by 5 bases and J by 6 bases, with 10 bases left in between. Germline-derived CDR1 and CDR2 are SEHNR and FQNEAQ (reference sequence). The CDR3: CASSPDSAGELFF. The CDR3 DNA is TGTGCCAGCAGCCCTGACTCGGCCGGGGAGCTGTTTTTT.

The rearrangement uses TRBV7-3 and TRBJ2-3; D tentatively reads TRBD1 or TRBD2 (5 bases each). Germline V CDR1 and CDR2: SGHTA, FQGTGA. Trimming shortened V by 5 bases and J by 10 bases, and 19 bases separated the two germline ends. This CDR3 is built from 14 residues. CDR3 amino acids: CASSLTGQHDAQYF. DNA of the CDR3: TGTGCCAGCAGCCTTACGGGGCAGCACGATGCGCAGTATTTT.

By sample share, this clone is medium-sized. The rearrangement joins TRBV6-1 to TRBJ1-1; tentatively, D is TRBD1 (5 bases). V was trimmed by 6 bases and J by 0 bases, leaving 14 bases between them. The CDR3 covers 15 residues. Germline values: CDR1 MNHNS, CDR2 SASEGT. The CDR3 spells CASSPHGTVNTEAFF. The DNA for the CDR3 is TGTGCCAGCAGCCCCCACGGGACGGTGAACACTGAAGCTTTCTTT.

This clone came up a few times. This rearrangement joins TRBV27 to TRBJ2-7; D tentatively fits TRBD1 or TRBD2 (6 bases each). This CDR3 has 13 residues. Germline lookup yields CDR1 MNHEY and CDR2 SMNVEV (reference sequence). Between the trimmed V and J ends, which lost 3 bases and 4 bases, there was a span of 10 bases. The CDR3 DNA follows: TGTGCCAGCAGTTTCGGGGGCCAATACGAGCAGTACTTC. Amino acids: CASSFGGQYEQYF.

V and J are TRBV27 and TRBJ2-5; D is ambiguous. The V and J ends lost 3 bases and 3 bases respectively, with 2 bases between them. CDR1 is MNHEY, CDR2 SMNVEV, per germline (reference sequence). This CDR3 comprises 11 residues. CDR3 protein: CASSFEETQYF. The CDR3 DNA sequence: TGTGCCAGCAGTTTTGAAGAGACCCAGTACTTC.

The sample holds many counts of this clone. The chain is built from TRBV5-1 and TRBJ2-5; no clear D. CDR3 size: 14 residues. V was pared by 1 base and J by 2 bases, with 9 bases between. Germline-derived CDR1 and CDR2 are SGHRS and YFSETQ. CDR3 nucleotides: TGCGCCAGCAGCTTGTATCAGGCACAAGAGACCCAGTACTTC. Translation gives CASSLYQAQETQYF.

J is TRBJ1-5 and V is TRBV27; D not resolved. Germline CDR1 and CDR2: MNHEY and SMNVEV (reference sequence). The CDR3 extends over 14 amino acids. With 2 bases removed from V and 0 bases from J, the gap between germline ends came to 5 bases. CDR3 sequence: CASSLRYSNQPQHF. The CDR3 nucleotides read TGTGCCAGCAGTTTAAGGTATAGCAATCAGCCCCAGCATTTT.

This chain links TRBV12-5 with TRBJ1-3, with 8 bases fitting TRBD1. Trimming removed 6 bases from V and 0 bases from J; junction bases left unmatched: 19. Germline V gives CDR1 LGHNT, CDR2 FRNRAP. This CDR3 region has 20 residues. CDR3 region: CASGPLGSQGAIHSGNTIYF. The CDR3 DNA reads as TGTGCTAGTGGCCCTCTAGGTTCTCAGGGGGCGATCCACTCTGGAAACACCATATATTTT.

In this sample, this clone turned up a few times. The chain is built from TRBV10-3 and TRBJ2-7; TRBD2 agrees at 8 bases. Unmatched junction bases numbered 9, after V lost 4 bases and J lost 1 base. The CDR3 is 16 amino acids. The V gene's germline CDR1 is ENHRY and CDR2 SYGVKD. Written as DNA, the CDR3 is TGTGCCATCAGTGTATCTAGCGGGCTGAATTCCTACGAGCAGTACTTC. Its protein is CAISVSSGLNSYEQYF.

This clone has a count of ten or more. Compared with germline, one end of the junction differs, possibly owing to a read error. The chain uses TRBV6-1 and TRBJ2-2; D may be TRBD2 (5 bases). Looked up from germline, CDR1 is MNHNS and CDR2 is SASEGT. The length of the CDR3 is 13 residues. CDR3 in amino acids: CASRTQLTGELVF. The CDR3 region has the DNA TGTGCCAGCAGGACCCAACTCACCGGGGAGCTGGTTTTT.

Regarding this clone: Likely a read error: the CDR3 ends without its conserved phenylalanine or tryptophan. The chain recombines TRBV27 with TRBJ2-7, with a weak D call TRBD1 (7 bases). CDR1 is MNHEY and CDR2 is SMNVEV in the germline V gene (reference sequence). The CDR3 is 16 residues long. V was shortened by 6 bases and J by 4 bases, with 22 bases between the two germline ends. The CDR3 reads CASRPIPRDSGYEQYL. CDR3 bases: TGTGCCAGCAGACCCATCCCCAGGGACAGCGGGTACGAGCAGTACTTA.

V is TRBV18 and J is TRBJ2-1; weak D call: TRBD1 (5 bases). Trimming took 3 bases from V and 8 from J, leaving 23 bases between them. CDR1 KGHSH and CDR2 LQKENI come from the germline V gene. The CDR3 spans 17 residues. CDR3 DNA sequence: TGTGCCAGCTCACCCCACGCAGTGACGACAGAAACCTATGAGCAGTTCTTC. Protein product: CASSPHAVTTETYEQFF.

The table lists this clone with many counts. CDR3 in DNA: TGTGCCAGTAGTATTGAGGCGGGGCCCCAGCATTTT. Amino acid sequence: CASSIEAGPQHF. The genes are TRBV19 and TRBJ1-5, with D unclear. The CDR3 is 12 amino acids. The V end was cut by 3 bases, the J end by 9 bases, with 9 bases between. Germline V gene data show CDR1 as LNHDA and CDR2 as SQIVND (reference sequence).

This clone was detected a few times. The V call is TRBV6-5, the J call TRBJ2-7; 9 nucleotides align to TRBD1. CDR3 length: 15 residues. J gave up 4 bases and V 2 bases, and 6 bases lay outside the gene matches. Germline CDR1 is MNHEY and CDR2 is SVGAGI. For the CDR3, the DNA is TGTGCCAGCAGTTACAGGGGACAGGGAGGGTACGAGCAGTACTTC. Translated, it gives CASSYRGQGGYEQYF.

This clone was seen many times. The chain joins TRBV19 to TRBJ1-4; D gene ambiguous. This CDR3 has 12 amino acids. Deletions cut 5 bases from V and 10 bases from J, with 11 bases between. Germline lookup yields CDR1 LNHDA and CDR2 SQIVND (reference sequence). CDR3 nucleotide sequence: TGTGCCAGTAGTTTGGGCATTGGAAAACTGTTTTTT. Its translation: CASSLGIGKLFF. Supplemented by reference TRBV19 and TRBJ1-4, the full variable domain reads DGGITQSPKYLFRKEGQNVTLSCEQNLNHDAMYWYRQDPGQGLRLIYYSQIVNDFQKGDIAEGYSVSREKKESFPLTVTSAQKNPTAFYLCASSLGIGKLFFGSGTQLSVL.

Sample share makes this clone medium-sized. The gene calls are TRBV6-1 and TRBJ1-2; 8 nucleotides agree with TRBD1. From germline, CDR1 is MNHNS and CDR2 SASEGT. This CDR3 is 13 amino acids long. Trimming removed 7 bases from V and 8 bases from J; junction bases left unmatched: 9. The CDR3 coding sequence is TGTGCCAGCAACCCAGGACAGGGAAGAGGCTACACCTTC. This gives the protein CASNPGQGRGYTF.

This clone ranks as medium-sized. The chain links TRBV6-4 to TRBJ1-5; D call uncertain. Germline lookup yields CDR1 MRHNA and CDR2 SNTAGT. Trimming stripped 0 bases from V and 2 bases from J, with 14 bases between. CDR3 length: 17 amino acids. The CDR3 reads CASSDSSVSEGNQPQHF. The CDR3 DNA sequence: TGTGCCAGCAGTGACTCGAGTGTCTCGGAAGGCAATCAGCCCCAGCATTTT.

The chain recombines TRBV7-9 with TRBJ1-2; maybe TRBD1 (6 bases). The length of the CDR3 is 13 residues. Germline values: CDR1 SEHNR, CDR2 FQNEAQ (reference sequence). The germline V and J ends were trimmed by 5 bases and 7 bases, with 14 bases remaining between them. CDR3 bases: TGTGCCAGCAGCCCGGGGGCAGGTTCTGGCTACACCTTC. Translating it yields CASSPGAGSGYTF.

The rearrangement uses TRBV7-2 and TRBJ2-3, with no clear D. Germline V gene lookup returns CDR1 SGHTA and CDR2 FQGNSA. The CDR3 runs 14 residues. V was trimmed by 1 base and J by 6 bases, leaving 11 bases between them. CDR3 amino acids: CASSLVGHSDTQYF. The CDR3 nucleotides read TGTGCCAGCAGCTTAGTAGGGCATTCGGATACGCAGTATTTT.

This rearrangement joins TRBV20-1 to TRBJ2-7, with 7 nucleotides matching TRBD1. The CDR3 totals 12 residues. Germline V gene sequence: CDR1 DFQATT, CDR2 SNEGSKA (reference sequence). The junction had 3 bases not matched to a gene; V was cut back by 2 bases and J by 5 bases. Written as DNA, the CDR3 is TGCAGTGCTAGACAGACAGGGAACGAGCAGTACTTC. Translation: CSARQTGNEQYF.

This clone was seen ten or more times. The rearrangement links TRBV15 to TRBJ2-6; 9 nucleotides line up with TRBD1. This CDR3 has 15 residues. The trim removed 9 bases at V and 3 bases at J, leaving 6 bases unmatched. CDR1 is LNHNV and CDR2 is YYDKDF in the germline V gene (reference sequence). Here the CDR3 DNA reads TGTGCCACTCAACCGACAGGGGGTGGGGCCAACGTCCTGACTTTC. Protein product: CATQPTGGGANVLTF.

The rearrangement uses TRBV6-2 or TRBV6-3 and TRBJ2-7; D is perhaps TRBD1 (6 bases). Germline CDR1 is MNHEY and CDR2 is SVGEGT. The ends were cut back, 4 bases at V and 0 bases at J, with 13 bases in the middle. This CDR3 is 15 amino acids long. CDR3 sequence reads: CASSSPGTYSYEQYF. DNA for the CDR3: TGTGCCAGCAGTTCTCCCGGGACATACTCCTACGAGCAGTACTTC.

The CDR3 reads CASSESGSGTGELFF. Written as DNA, the CDR3 is TGTGCCAGCAGCGAGAGCGGGAGTGGCACCGGGGAGCTGTTTTTT. This chain joins TRBV11-2 and TRBJ2-2; 8 bases match TRBD2. CDR3 length: 15 residues. Unmatched junction bases numbered 6, after V lost 5 bases and J lost 4 bases. Germline V gene sequence: CDR1 SGHAT, CDR2 FQNNGV.

Worth noting for this clone: One end of the junction is discordant with germline, which a read error may explain. The V gene is TRBV30, the J gene TRBJ2-2, with TRBD2 as a possible D gene (7 bases). The germline gives CDR1 GTSNPN, CDR2 SVGIG (reference sequence). CDR3 size: 15 residues. CDR3 region: CGWSGGAGSTGELFF. CDR3 nucleotides: TGTGGCTGGAGTGGGGGGGCTGGGAGCACCGGGGAGCTGTTTTTT.

This clone is medium-sized by share. This rearrangement joins TRBV18 to TRBJ1-1; no clear D. Between the trimmed V and J ends, which lost 2 bases and 5 bases, there was a span of 6 bases. The CDR3 has 12 residues. The germline V gene encodes CDR1 KGHSH and CDR2 LQKENI. The CDR3, as DNA: TGTGCCAGCTCACCAGTGCAGACTGAAGCTTTCTTT. It translates to CASSPVQTEAFF.

This clone appeared a few times. The chain employs TRBV28 and TRBJ2-7; TRBD1 is a possible D gene (6 bases). Germline V CDR1 and CDR2: MDHEN, SYDVKM. The CDR3 totals 15 residues. V shed 7 bases and J shed 6 bases, with 22 bases lying between them. The CDR3 nucleotides are TGTGCCAGCACCCCGGGCGACAGGCAAAGATCCGAGCAGTACTTC. Protein sequence: CASTPGDRQRSEQYF.